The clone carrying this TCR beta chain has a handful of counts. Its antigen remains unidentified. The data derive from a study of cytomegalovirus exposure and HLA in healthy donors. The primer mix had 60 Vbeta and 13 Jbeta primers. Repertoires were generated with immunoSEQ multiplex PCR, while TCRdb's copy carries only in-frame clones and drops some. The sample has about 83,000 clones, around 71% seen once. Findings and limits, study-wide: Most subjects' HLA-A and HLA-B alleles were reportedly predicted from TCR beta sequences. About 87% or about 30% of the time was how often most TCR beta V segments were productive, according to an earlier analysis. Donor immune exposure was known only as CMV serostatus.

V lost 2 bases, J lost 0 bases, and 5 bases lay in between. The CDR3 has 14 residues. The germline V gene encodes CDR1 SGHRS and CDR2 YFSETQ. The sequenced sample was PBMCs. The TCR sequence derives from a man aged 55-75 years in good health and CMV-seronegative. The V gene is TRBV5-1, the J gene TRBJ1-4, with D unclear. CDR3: CASSLQPTNEKLFF. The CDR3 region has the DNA TGCGCCAGCAGCTTACAACCAACTAATGAAAAACTGTTTTTT.